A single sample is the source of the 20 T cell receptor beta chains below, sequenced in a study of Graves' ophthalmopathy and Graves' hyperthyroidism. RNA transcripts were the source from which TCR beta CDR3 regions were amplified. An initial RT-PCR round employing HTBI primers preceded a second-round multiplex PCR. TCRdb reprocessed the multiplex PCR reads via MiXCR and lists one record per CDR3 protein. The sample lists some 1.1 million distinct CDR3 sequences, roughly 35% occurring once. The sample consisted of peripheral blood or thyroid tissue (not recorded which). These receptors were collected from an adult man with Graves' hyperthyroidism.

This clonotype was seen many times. The CDR3 DNA follows: TGTGCCAGCAGCTTGGGGGTCAGGGGAGGCGACGAGCAGTACTTC. Protein product: CASSLGVRGGDEQYF. V gene TRBV11-2 combines with J gene TRBJ2-7; possibly TRBD1 or TRBD2 for D (6 bases each). With 3 bases removed from V and 5 bases from J, the gap between germline ends came to 17 bases. CDR1 is SGHAT, CDR2 FQNNGV, per germline. The CDR3 totals 15 residues.

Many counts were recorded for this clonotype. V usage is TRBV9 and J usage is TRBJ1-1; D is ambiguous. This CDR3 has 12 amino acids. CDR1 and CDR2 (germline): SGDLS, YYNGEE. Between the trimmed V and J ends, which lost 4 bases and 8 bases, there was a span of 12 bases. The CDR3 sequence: CASSTPRIEAFF. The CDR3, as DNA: TGTGCCAGCAGCACTCCCCGGATAGAAGCTTTCTTT.

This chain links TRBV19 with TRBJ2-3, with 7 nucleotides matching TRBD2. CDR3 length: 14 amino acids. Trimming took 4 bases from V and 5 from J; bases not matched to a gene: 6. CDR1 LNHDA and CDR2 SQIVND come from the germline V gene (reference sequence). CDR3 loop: CASSTRTSLDTQYF. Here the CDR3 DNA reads TGTGCCAGTAGTACCCGGACTAGTTTAGATACGCAGTATTTT. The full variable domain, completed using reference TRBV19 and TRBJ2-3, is DGGITQSPKYLFRKEGQNVTLSCEQNLNHDAMYWYRQDPGQGLRLIYYSQIVNDFQKGDIAEGYSVSREKKESFPLTVTSAQKNPTAFYLCASSTRTSLDTQYFGPGTRLTVL.

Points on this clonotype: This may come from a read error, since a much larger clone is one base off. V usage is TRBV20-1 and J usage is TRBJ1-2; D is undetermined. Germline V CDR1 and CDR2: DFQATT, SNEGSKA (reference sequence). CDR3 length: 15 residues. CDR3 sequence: CSTRDLGRSLYGYTF. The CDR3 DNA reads TGCAGTACTAGAGACCTAGGGCGAAGCCTATATGGCTACACCTTC.

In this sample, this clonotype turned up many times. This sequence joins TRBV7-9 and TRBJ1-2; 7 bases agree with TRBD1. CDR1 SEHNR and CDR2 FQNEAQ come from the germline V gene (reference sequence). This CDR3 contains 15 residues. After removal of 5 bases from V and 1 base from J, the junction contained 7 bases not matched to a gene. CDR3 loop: CASSADRTYNYGYTF. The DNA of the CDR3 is TGTGCCAGCAGCGCGGACAGGACCTATAACTATGGCTACACCTTC.

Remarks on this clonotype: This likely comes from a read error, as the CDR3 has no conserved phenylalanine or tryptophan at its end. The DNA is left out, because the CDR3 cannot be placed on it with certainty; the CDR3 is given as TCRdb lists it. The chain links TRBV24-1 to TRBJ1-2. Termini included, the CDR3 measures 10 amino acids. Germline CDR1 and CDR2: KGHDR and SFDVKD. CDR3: CATGTEQRET.

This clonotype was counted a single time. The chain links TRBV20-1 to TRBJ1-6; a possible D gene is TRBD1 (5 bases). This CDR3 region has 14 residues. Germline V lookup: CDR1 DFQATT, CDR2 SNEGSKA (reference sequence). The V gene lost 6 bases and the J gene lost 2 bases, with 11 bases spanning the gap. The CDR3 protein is CSASQGAYNSPLHF. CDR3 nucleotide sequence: TGCAGTGCCTCCCAGGGCGCCTATAATTCACCCCTCCACTTT.

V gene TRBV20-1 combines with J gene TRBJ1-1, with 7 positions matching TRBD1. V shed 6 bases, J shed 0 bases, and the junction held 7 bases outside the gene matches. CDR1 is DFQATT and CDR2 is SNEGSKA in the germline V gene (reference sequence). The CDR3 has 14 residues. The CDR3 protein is CSATPGTVNTEAFF. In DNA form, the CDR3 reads TGCAGTGCCACTCCCGGGACAGTGAACACTGAAGCTTTCTTT.

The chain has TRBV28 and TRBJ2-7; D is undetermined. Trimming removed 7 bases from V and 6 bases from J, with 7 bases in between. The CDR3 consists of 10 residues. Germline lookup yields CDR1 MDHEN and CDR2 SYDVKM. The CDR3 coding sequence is TGTGCCAGCACCGACGGCGAGCAGTACTTC. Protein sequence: CASTDGEQYF.

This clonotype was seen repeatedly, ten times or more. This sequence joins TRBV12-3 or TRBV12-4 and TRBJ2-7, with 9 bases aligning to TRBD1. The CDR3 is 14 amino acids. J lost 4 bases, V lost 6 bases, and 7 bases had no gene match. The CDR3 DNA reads TGTGCCAGCAGAACCGGGACAGGGACGTACGAGCAGTACTTC. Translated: CASRTGTGTYEQYF.

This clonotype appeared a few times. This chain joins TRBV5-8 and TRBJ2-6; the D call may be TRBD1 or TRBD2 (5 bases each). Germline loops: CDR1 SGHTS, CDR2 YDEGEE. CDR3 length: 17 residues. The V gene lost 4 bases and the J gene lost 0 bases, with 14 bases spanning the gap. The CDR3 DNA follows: TGTGCCAGCAGCCACGGGACCGATGGCTCTGGGGCCAACGTCCTGACTTTC. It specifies CASSHGTDGSGANVLTF.

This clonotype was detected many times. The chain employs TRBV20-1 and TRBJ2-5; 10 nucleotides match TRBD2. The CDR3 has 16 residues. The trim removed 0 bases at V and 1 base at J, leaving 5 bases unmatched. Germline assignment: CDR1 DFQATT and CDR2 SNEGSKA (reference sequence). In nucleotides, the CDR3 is TGCAGTGCTAGAGATCTCAGCGGGGGGGCCCAAGAGACCCAGTACTTC. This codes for CSARDLSGGAQETQYF.

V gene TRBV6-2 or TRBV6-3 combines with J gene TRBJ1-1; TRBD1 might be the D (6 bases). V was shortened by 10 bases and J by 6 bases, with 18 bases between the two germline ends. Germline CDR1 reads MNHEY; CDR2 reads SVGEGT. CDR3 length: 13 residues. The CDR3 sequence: CATWTQGLSEAFF. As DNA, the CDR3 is TGTGCCACTTGGACACAGGGTCTATCTGAAGCTTTCTTT.

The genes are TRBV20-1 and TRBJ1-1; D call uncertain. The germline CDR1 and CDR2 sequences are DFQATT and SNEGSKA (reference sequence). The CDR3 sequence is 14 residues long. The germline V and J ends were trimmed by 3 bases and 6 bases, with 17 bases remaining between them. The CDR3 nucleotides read TGCAGTGCTAGCTATGACCCAGATAATGCTGAAGCTTTCTTT. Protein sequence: CSASYDPDNAEAFF.

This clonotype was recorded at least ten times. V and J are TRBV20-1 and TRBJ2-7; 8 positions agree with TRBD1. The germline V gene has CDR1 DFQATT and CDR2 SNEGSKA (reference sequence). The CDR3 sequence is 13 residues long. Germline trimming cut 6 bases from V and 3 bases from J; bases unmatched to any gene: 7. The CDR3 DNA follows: TGCAGTGCGGCCGAGGACAGGGTCTACGAGCAGTACTTC. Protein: CSAAEDRVYEQYF.

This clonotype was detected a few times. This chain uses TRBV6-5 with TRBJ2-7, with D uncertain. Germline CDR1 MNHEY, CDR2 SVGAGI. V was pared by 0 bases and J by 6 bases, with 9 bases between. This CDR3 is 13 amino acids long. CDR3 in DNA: TGTGCCAGCAGTTACTCTAGACACGGCGAGCAGTACTTC. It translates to CASSYSRHGEQYF.

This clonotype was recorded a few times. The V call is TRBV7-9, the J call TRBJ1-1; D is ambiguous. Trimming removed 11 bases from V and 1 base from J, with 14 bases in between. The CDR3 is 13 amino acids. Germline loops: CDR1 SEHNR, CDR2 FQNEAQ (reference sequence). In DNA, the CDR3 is TGTGCCGCTAGCAAGGGAAAGAACACTGAAGCTTTCTTT. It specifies CAASKGKNTEAFF.

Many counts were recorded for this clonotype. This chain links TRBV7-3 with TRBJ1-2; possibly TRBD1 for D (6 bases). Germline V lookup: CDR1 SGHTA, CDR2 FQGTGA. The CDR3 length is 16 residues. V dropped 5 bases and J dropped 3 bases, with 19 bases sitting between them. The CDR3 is CASSPHIRRQDYGYTF. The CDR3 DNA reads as TGTGCCAGCAGCCCACACATAAGAAGACAGGACTATGGCTACACCTTC.

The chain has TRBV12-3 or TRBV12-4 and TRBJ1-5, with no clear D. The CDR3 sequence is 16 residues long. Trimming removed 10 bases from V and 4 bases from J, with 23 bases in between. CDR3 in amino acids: CATSYTGEQQNQPQHF. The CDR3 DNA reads TGTGCCACCTCCTACACCGGGGAACAACAAAATCAGCCCCAGCATTTT.

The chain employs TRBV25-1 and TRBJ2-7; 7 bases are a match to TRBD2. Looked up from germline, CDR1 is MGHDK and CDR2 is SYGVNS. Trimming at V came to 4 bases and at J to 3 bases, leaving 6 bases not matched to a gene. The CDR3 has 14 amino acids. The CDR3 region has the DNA TGTGCCAGCAGTGCTGGGAGGGTATACTACGAGCAGTACTTC. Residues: CASSAGRVYYEQYF.